This TCR beta chain emerged from a study of Ad26.COV2.S vaccination and SARS-CoV-2 variants. Whole-study findings and limits: Total T cell responses were possibly underestimated by TCR breadth and depth analyses.

This sample's treatment: over 15 received Ad26.COV2.S at low or high dose, single or two shots; 5 received placebo; per-sample allocation not given. Day 63 following the first vaccine or placebo injection was when the samples were taken. CDR3 length equals 15 residues. The V segment lost 6 bases and the J segment 8 bases; nucleotides outside the gene matches: 10. Germline assignment: CDR1 MDHEN and CDR2 SYDVKM. Sequencing was performed with immunoSEQ multiplex PCR; in TCRdb, only in-frame clones are kept and a portion is missing. The table lists roughly 510,000 clones, 70% to 90% of them singletons. The table lists this clone with a few counts. The antigen remains unidentified.

This receptor was taken from a person between 18 and 60 years old who received the Ad26.COV2.S COVID-19 vaccine or a placebo. The rearrangement links TRBV28 to TRBJ1-4; 9 nucleotides align to TRBD1. The material was peripheral blood, obtained in a trial of Ad26.COV2.S vaccine versus placebo. The CDR3 loop is CASRSLGQGWEKLFF. DNA of the CDR3: TGTGCCAGCAGGAGCTTGGGACAGGGCTGGGAAAAACTGTTTTTT.